Sequencing of this T cell receptor (beta chain) was carried out in a study of cytomegalovirus exposure and HLA in healthy donors. Whole-study results and caveats: Later work associated 16,951 TCR beta sequences with HLA alleles at 0.05 false discovery rate. Rarity marked most TCR sequences, yet some public TCRs occurred in many donors. There were several of the most significant clusters that appeared linked to common viral pathogens in a later analysis. Analysis was carried out at a later point, and it linked a missense DCLRE1C variant to TCR beta V- and J-gene trimming.

The CDR3 is made up of 13 amino acids. The V end was cut by 5 bases, the J end by 1 base, with 8 bases between. Per the germline V gene, CDR1 is SGHTA and CDR2 is FQGTGA. This clone was observed a few times. Antigen specificity is unknown. PCR involved 60 Vbeta and 13 Jbeta primers. Some clones are missing from TCRdb's copy, which holds only in-frame ones; the method was immunoSEQ multiplex PCR. The table lists 110,000 to 150,000 clones, approximately 9% of them singletons. This chain links TRBV7-3 with TRBJ1-1; D gene unclear. Sequencing was done on a sample of PBMCs. This clonotype originated in a male donor in good health and CMV-seronegative. The CDR3 sequence is CASSRESNTEAFF. In DNA form, the CDR3 reads TGTGCCAGCAGCCGGGAGTCGAACACTGAAGCTTTCTTT.